This TCR beta chain came from a study of TIL therapy for anti-PD-1-resistant metastatic lung cancer. Broader study findings: The baseline peripheral repertoire was partially replaced by infused TIL clonotypes that later decayed. The cohort had more treatment-naive, never-smoker and oncogene-addicted patients than typical.

Noted time point: pre-treatment sample, taken before nivolumab and TIL therapy. This was the immunoSEQ v3 assay. Libraries were sequenced to 2 million to 2.5 million read pairs (survey) or roughly 5-6 million (deep). TCRdb's copy holds only in-frame clones and misses some; the assay was immunoSEQ multiplex PCR. Here the sample spans about 21,000 clones, around 76% being singletons. V lost 4 bases, J lost 8 bases, and 19 bases lay in between. Germline assignment: CDR1 SGHRS and CDR2 YFSETQ. The CDR3 runs to 15 residues. To note about this clone: Antigen specificity is unknown.

This clonotype originated in a person aged 25-85 years with non-small cell lung cancer. This specimen was blood, taken at baseline. The genes are TRBV5-1 and TRBJ2-1, with a tentative D call TRBD2 (6 bases). DNA for the CDR3: TGCGCCAGCAGCCCCCCGGGGGTTACGGGCCATGAGCAGTTCTTC. Translation gives CASSPPGVTGHEQFF.